The next 18 T cell receptor beta chains were all read from a single sample in a study of T cell repertoires in cytomegalovirus infection (dated by TCRdb to between 2018 and 2021). Instrument used: Illumina HiSeq 1500. TCRdb trimmed the raw reads at Q25, called clones with MiXCR and kept productive beta chains. Rows merge per CDR3 protein into single entries with the most common DNA and genes. The sample table holds approximately 910,000 distinct CDR3 sequences, of which 30% to 40% were seen once. The top ten hold around an eighth of the sample. Their specific antigens are unknown. Per the publication, the treatment or condition label means: in vitro stimulation with specific CMV peptide epitopes to enrich CMV-specific T cells. The material was cultured CD8+ T cells from PBMCs, obtained from culture after CMV antigen stimulation. Every receptor here comes from a human donor in good health (CMV status not recorded). Some clones in this sample may be carry-over from other donors' samples.

The J gene is TRBJ1-1, the V gene TRBV29-1; D perhaps matches TRBD1 (5 bases). The CDR3 totals 12 residues. Germline V gene data show CDR1 as SQVTM and CDR2 as ANQGSEA. Trimming removed 7 bases from V and 1 base from J, with 10 bases in between. CDR3 sequence (DNA): TGCAGCGCGGGACGGGCGAACACTGAAGCTTTCTTT. It is translated as CSAGRANTEAFF. The full variable domain, rest sourced from reference TRBV29-1 and TRBJ1-1, is SAVISQKPSRDICQRGTSLTIQCQVDSQVTMMFWYRQQPGQSLTLIATANQGSEATYESGFVIDKFPISRPNLTFSTLTVSNMSPEDSSIYLCSAGRANTEAFFGQGTRLTVV.

The rearrangement joins TRBV10-3 to TRBJ2-3; perhaps TRBD2 as D (6 bases). The CDR3 is 11 amino acids. The V end was cut by 8 bases, the J end by 5 bases, with 8 bases between. Germline V gene data show CDR1 as ENHRY and CDR2 as SYGVKD. The CDR3 spells CAIAGKDTQYF. The CDR3 DNA follows: TGTGCCATCGCGGGGAAAGATACGCAGTATTTT.

In its sample, this clonotype was seen a few times. The chain joins TRBV4-1 to TRBJ2-5, with 7 positions matching TRBD1. This CDR3 contains 14 residues. The ends lost 4 bases at V and 3 bases at J; junction bases unmatched: 5. The V gene's germline CDR1 is MGHRA and CDR2 YSYEKL. The CDR3 DNA reads TGCGCCAGCAGCCCCGCTCAGGGGGAAGAGACCCAGTACTTC. Amino acid sequence: CASSPAQGEETQYF.

This clonotype was observed many times. V is TRBV2 and J is TRBJ1-2; D call uncertain. CDR1 and CDR2 from the germline V gene are SNHLY and FYNNEI. The germline V and J ends were trimmed by 3 bases and 4 bases, with 15 bases remaining between them. The CDR3 is 15 residues long. CDR3 amino acids: CASSEVRITVYGYTF. CDR3 sequence (DNA): TGTGCCAGCAGTGAGGTCAGAATAACGGTCTATGGCTACACCTTC.

This clonotype showed up many times. The genes are TRBV7-6 and TRBJ1-5; D gene ambiguous. Germline values: CDR1 SGHVS, CDR2 FNYEAQ. The V gene lost 5 bases and the J gene lost 0 bases, with 11 bases spanning the gap. The CDR3 runs 15 residues. The CDR3 nucleotides read TGTGCCAGCAGCCCCGACGGCAATAGCAATCAGCCCCAGCATTTT. Its translation is CASSPDGNSNQPQHF.

This clonotype appeared a single time. This chain uses TRBV19 with TRBJ1-1; no reliable D call. Trimming removed 3 bases at V and 3 bases at J, with 8 bases between. The CDR3 sequence is 13 residues long. Germline assignment: CDR1 LNHDA and CDR2 SQIVND (reference sequence). The CDR3, as DNA: TGTGCCAGTAGTATTTGGAGCCACACTGAAGCTTTCTTT. Translated: CASSIWSHTEAFF.

This clonotype has more than one count but fewer than ten. The J gene is TRBJ2-1, the V gene TRBV19, with 7 bases matching TRBD1. The CDR3 is made up of 13 amino acids. Trimming cost V 10 bases and J 3 bases; bases outside gene matches: 6. Per germline, CDR1 LNHDA and CDR2 SQIVND (reference sequence). The CDR3 loop reads CATSRQGYNEQFF. For the CDR3, the DNA is TGTGCCACTTCTAGACAGGGCTACAATGAGCAGTTCTTC.

As concerns this clonotype: A much larger clonotype is one base distant, so this may be a read error. The genes are TRBV7-9 and TRBJ1-6; maybe TRBD1 (5 bases). Germline V gene lookup returns CDR1 SEHNR and CDR2 FQNEAQ (reference sequence). The CDR3 spans 16 residues. This CDR3 reads CASNLKTTVKNSPLHF. For the CDR3, the DNA is TGTGCCAGCAACTTAAAAACGACAGTCAAGAATTCACCCCTCCACTTT.

The genes are TRBV6-2 or TRBV6-3 and TRBJ1-1; perhaps TRBD1 as D (6 bases). The CDR3 consists of 15 residues. CDR1 MNHEY and CDR2 SVGEGT come from the germline V gene. V was shortened by 2 bases and J by 1 base, with 11 bases between the two germline ends. CDR3 nucleotides: TGTGCCAGCAGTTACCGCGGGACACAGAACACTGAAGCTTTCTTT. Residues: CASSYRGTQNTEAFF.

The genes are TRBV5-8 and TRBJ2-7, with D tentatively TRBD1 or TRBD2 (6 bases each). Germline CDR1 and CDR2: SGHTS and YDEGEE. V was pared by 1 base and J by 2 bases, with 10 bases between. This CDR3 has 14 residues. The CDR3: CASSLRGRTYEQYF. CDR3 coding DNA: TGTGCCAGCAGCTTGAGGGGGAGGACCTACGAGCAGTACTTC.

J is TRBJ2-7 and V is TRBV25-1; no reliable D call. CDR3 length: 14 residues. Trimming took off 3 bases at V and 0 bases at J, with 9 bases between the two ends. Looked up from germline, CDR1 is MGHDK and CDR2 is SYGVNS. The CDR3 sequence: CASSDTDYSYEQYF. DNA of the CDR3: TGTGCCAGCAGTGATACGGATTACTCCTACGAGCAGTACTTC.

The chain is built from TRBV7-6 and TRBJ2-7; D not certain. Germline V gene lookup returns CDR1 SGHVS and CDR2 FNYEAQ. The CDR3 contains 15 residues. V lost 5 bases, J lost 0 bases, and 14 bases lay in between. CDR3 in DNA: TGTGCCAGCAGCCCTGATCACGGTCTCTCCTACGAGCAGTACTTC. It yields the protein CASSPDHGLSYEQYF.

The table lists this clonotype with a few counts. V and J are TRBV28 and TRBJ2-4; 10 positions agree with TRBD1. Germline CDR1 and CDR2: MDHEN and SYDVKM. Trimming took 5 bases from V and 7 from J; bases not matched to a gene: 8. CDR3 size: 15 residues. CDR3 sequence (DNA): TGTGCCAGCAGTCCAGCGACAGGGGGCCTCAACATTCAGTACTTC. Translated: CASSPATGGLNIQYF.

J is TRBJ1-1 and V is TRBV2, with D unclear. CDR1 and CDR2 from the germline V gene are SNHLY and FYNNEI. The CDR3 covers 14 residues. The V and J ends lost 2 bases and 1 base respectively, with 8 bases between them. The CDR3 reads CASSEPSWNTEAFF. The CDR3 region has the DNA TGTGCCAGCAGTGAACCGTCGTGGAACACTGAAGCTTTCTTT.

This clonotype was observed a few times. The chain recombines TRBV12-3 or TRBV12-4 with TRBJ2-1, with no clear D. The CDR3 loop spans 13 amino acids. Trimming shortened V by 5 bases and J by 10 bases, and 15 bases separated the two germline ends. The CDR3 loop is CASSARPFWEQFF. CDR3 nucleotides: TGTGCCAGCAGTGCCCGACCCTTTTGGGAGCAGTTCTTC.

This clonotype was seen a few times. This chain connects TRBV6-6 to TRBJ2-3; 8 nucleotides agree with TRBD1. The germline CDR1 and CDR2 sequences are MNHNY and SVGAGI (reference sequence). The CDR3 is made up of 15 amino acids. The J segment lost 0 bases and the V segment lost 8 bases, leaving 7 bases of the junction unmatched. The chain's CDR3 is CASVWTGTSTDTQYF. DNA of the CDR3: TGTGCCAGCGTTTGGACAGGGACTAGCACAGATACGCAGTATTTT.

V gene TRBV6-5 combines with J gene TRBJ2-2; D not resolved. CDR3 length: 18 residues. Trimming shortened V by 0 bases and J by 0 bases, and 14 bases separated the two germline ends. The germline V gene encodes CDR1 MNHEY and CDR2 SVGAGI. CDR3 coding DNA: TGTGCCAGCAGTTACTCGTGGGGTCGGCAGGCGAACACCGGGGAGCTGTTTTTT. Amino acids: CASSYSWGRQANTGELFF.

V is TRBV5-1 and J is TRBJ2-2; D gene uncertain. Trimming left V 4 bases short and J 6 bases short, with 7 bases between. Per germline, CDR1 SGHRS and CDR2 YFSETQ. This CDR3 has 12 residues. DNA of the CDR3: TGCGCCAGCAGCCGTCGTCCCGGGGAGCTGTTTTTT. Translating gives CASSRRPGELFF. Full variable domain (missing parts from reference TRBV5-1 and TRBJ2-2): KAGVTQTPRYLIKTRGQQVTLSCSPISGHRSVSWYQQTPGQGLQFLFEYFSETQRNKGNFPGRFSGRQFSNSRSEMNVSTLELGDSALYLCASSRRPGELFFGEGSRLTVL.